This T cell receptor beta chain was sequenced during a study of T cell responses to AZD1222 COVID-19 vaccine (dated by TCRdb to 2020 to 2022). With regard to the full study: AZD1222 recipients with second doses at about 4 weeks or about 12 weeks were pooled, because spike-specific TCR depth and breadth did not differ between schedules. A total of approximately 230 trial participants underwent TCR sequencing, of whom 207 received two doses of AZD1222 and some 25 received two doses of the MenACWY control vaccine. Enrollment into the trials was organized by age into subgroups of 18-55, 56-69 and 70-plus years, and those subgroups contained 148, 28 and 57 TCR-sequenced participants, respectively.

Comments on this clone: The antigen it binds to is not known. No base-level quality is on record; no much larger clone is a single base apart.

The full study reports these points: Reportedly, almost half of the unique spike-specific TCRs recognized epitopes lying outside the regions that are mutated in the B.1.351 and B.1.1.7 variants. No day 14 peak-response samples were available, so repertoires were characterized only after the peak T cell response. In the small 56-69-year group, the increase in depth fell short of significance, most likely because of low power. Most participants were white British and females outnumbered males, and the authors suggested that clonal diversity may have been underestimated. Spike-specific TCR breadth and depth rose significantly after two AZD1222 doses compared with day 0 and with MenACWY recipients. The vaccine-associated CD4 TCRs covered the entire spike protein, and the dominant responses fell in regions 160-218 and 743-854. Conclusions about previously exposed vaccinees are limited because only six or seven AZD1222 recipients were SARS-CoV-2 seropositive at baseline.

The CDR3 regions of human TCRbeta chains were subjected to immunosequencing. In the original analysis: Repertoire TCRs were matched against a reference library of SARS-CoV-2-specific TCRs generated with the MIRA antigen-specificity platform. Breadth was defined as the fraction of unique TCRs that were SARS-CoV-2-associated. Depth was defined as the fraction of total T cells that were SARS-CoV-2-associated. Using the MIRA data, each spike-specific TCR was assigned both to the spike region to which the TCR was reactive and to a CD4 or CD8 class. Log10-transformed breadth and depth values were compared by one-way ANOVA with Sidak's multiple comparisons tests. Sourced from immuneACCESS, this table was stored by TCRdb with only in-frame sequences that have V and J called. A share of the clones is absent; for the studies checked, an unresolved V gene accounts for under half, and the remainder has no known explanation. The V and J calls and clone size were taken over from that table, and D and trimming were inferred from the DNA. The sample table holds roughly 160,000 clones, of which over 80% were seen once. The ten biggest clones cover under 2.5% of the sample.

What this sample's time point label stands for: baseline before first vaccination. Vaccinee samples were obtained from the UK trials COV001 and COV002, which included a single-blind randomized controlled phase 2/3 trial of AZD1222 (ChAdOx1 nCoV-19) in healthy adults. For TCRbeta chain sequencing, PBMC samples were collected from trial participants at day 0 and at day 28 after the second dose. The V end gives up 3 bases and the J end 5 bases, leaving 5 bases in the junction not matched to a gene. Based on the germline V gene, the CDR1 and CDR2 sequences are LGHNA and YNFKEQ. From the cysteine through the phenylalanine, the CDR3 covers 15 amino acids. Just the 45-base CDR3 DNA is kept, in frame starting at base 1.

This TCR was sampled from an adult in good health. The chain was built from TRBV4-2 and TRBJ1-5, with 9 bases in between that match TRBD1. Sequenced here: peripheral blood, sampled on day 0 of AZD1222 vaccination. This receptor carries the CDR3 CASSQQGQGDQPQHF. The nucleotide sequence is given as TGTGCCAGCAGCCAGCAGGGACAGGGTGATCAGCCCCAGCATTTT.